Here is one T cell receptor beta chain with its context. Its cognate antigen is unknown. These data belong to a study of OX40 agonist ivuxolimab in advanced cancers. Study context: With ivuxolimab, an agonistic anti-OX40 (CD134) antibody, patients were treated. Ivuxolimab was delivered to patients intravenously every 2 weeks at doses spanning 0.01 to 10 mg/kg. Study-level results: At 0.1 to 3.0 mg/kg and by week 6, CD4+ and CD8+ T cells in the blood had expanded clonally.

Sequencing used immunoSEQ multiplex PCR; TCRdb keeps in-frame clones, though not all of them. The sample lists 45,000 to 55,000 clones, under 95% seen once, with 12% in the top ten. This CDR3 is 14 amino acids long. V lost 5 bases, J lost 4 bases, and 5 bases stayed unmatched. Per germline, CDR1 MGHRA and CDR2 YSYEKL. This receptor was identified in an adult with an advanced solid tumor such as melanoma, head and neck, liver or kidney cancer. This chain connects TRBV4-1 to TRBJ2-7, with TRBD2 matching 10 bases. The sequencing here drew on CD4+ or CD8+ T cells sorted from blood, taken in a trial of the OX40 agonist ivuxolimab. CDR3 residues: CASSSASGSYEQYF. The CDR3 nucleotides read TGCGCCAGCAGCTCGGCTAGCGGGAGTTACGAGCAGTACTTC.